This TCR beta chain was obtained from a study of Ad26.COV2.S vaccination and SARS-CoV-2 variants. Study as a whole: Intramuscular Ad26.COV2.S at 5x10^10 or 1x10^11 viral particles.

Study-level results: Possible underestimation of total T cell responses by the TCR breadth and depth analyses was noted.

About this clone: Antigen specificity is unknown.

Treatment noted: around 19 received Ad26.COV2.S at low or high dose, single or two shots; about five received placebo; per-sample allocation not given. Sampling happened 63 days after the first vaccine or placebo injection. TCRdb keeps only in-frame clones here, not all; method: immunoSEQ multiplex PCR. The profile shows under 600,000 clones, 89% of them singletons. The CDR3 has 12 residues. Trimming took off 3 bases at V and 3 bases at J, with 5 bases between the two ends. Germline CDR1 reads GTSNPN; CDR2 reads SVGIG (reference sequence). Sequenced here: peripheral blood, sampled in a trial of Ad26.COV2.S vaccine versus placebo. The sequence was obtained from a person between 18 and 65 years old who received the Ad26.COV2.S COVID-19 vaccine or a placebo. The chain uses TRBV30 and TRBJ2-2; a weak D match, TRBD2 (5 bases). The CDR3, as DNA: TGTGCCTGGAGCGGGGACACCGGGGAGCTGTTTTTT. Translation gives CAWSGDTGELFF.